This T cell receptor beta chain was obtained from a study of graft-versus-host responses after intestinal transplantation. Study context: All of the recipients had induction that used anti-thymocyte globulin, then tacrolimus and steroids for about 3 years. Study-level results: Peak circulating GvH clone levels tracked with early post-transplant HvG declines.

This CDR3 contains 16 residues. Trimming stripped 0 bases from V and 5 bases from J, with 15 bases between. Germline CDR1 LGHNT, CDR2 FRNRAP. As regards this clone: The antigen remains undetermined.

The assay was immunoSEQ multiplex PCR, and TCRdb's table has in-frame clones only and misses some. The profile shows 22,000 or so clones, around 76% of them singletons. From the graft tissue, intraepithelial and lamina propria lymphocytes were released through processing. The clonotype was recovered from a human patient who received an intestinal transplant, so some T cells may come from the graft donor. The source material was ileum tissue, sampled 12 days after intestinal transplant. The rearrangement uses TRBV12-5 and TRBJ2-3; possible D gene TRBD2, 6 bases. CDR3 sequence: CASGLVWRAGQDTQYF. CDR3 coding DNA: TGTGCTAGTGGTTTGGTATGGAGGGCGGGGCAAGATACGCAGTATTTT.